The rows below give T cell receptor beta chains drawn from one sample of a study of T cell responses to AZD1222 COVID-19 vaccine. The method was immunoSEQ multiplex PCR; TCRdb's version includes in-frame clones alone and lacks a portion of them. The sample consists of about 130,000 clones, 90% to 95% of them appearing once. This specimen consisted of peripheral blood, obtained on day 0 of AZD1222 vaccination. All receptors derive from an adult in good health. The CDR3 runs from the conserved cysteine through the conserved F or W. The order of the fields is V gene, J gene, D gene, clone size, CDR3 protein, CDR3 DNA. The D gene is left open where the match is weak. Size is omitted from some rows. Given values are once, few, many or a class for expanded clones.

V gene: TRBV5-1
J gene: TRBJ1-1
D gene: .
clone size: .
CDR3 protein: CASSLAGWATEAFF
CDR3 DNA: TGCGCCAGCAGCTTGGCAGGGTGGGCCACTGAAGCTTTCTTT

V gene: TRBV5-8
J gene: TRBJ1-5
D gene: .
clone size: .
CDR3 protein: CASSFGTPNQPQHF
CDR3 DNA: TGTGCCAGCAGCTTCGGGACACCCAATCAGCCCCAGCATTTT

V gene: TRBV19
J gene: TRBJ1-2
D gene: .
clone size: few
CDR3 protein: CASSMSRGTPYGYTF
CDR3 DNA: TGTGCCAGTAGTATGTCGCGCGGGACACCCTATGGCTACACCTTC

V gene: TRBV4-2
J gene: TRBJ2-3
D gene: TRBD2
clone size: .
CDR3 protein: CASSQEPGLNTDTQYF
CDR3 DNA: TGTGCCAGCAGCCAGGAACCGGGACTAAACACAGATACGCAGTATTTT

V gene: TRBV18
J gene: TRBJ1-4
D gene: TRBD1
clone size: .
CDR3 protein: CASALIGGPNEKLFF
CDR3 DNA: TGTGCCAGCGCTCTAATAGGGGGCCCTAATGAAAAACTGTTTTTT

V gene: TRBV6-5
J gene: TRBJ1-5
D gene: .
clone size: .
CDR3 protein: CASSYGTGPQHF
CDR3 DNA: TGTGCCAGCAGTTACGGGACCGGGCCCCAGCATTTT

V gene: TRBV7-2
J gene: TRBJ2-3
D gene: .
clone size: .
CDR3 protein: CASSFPGLQDTQYF
CDR3 DNA: TGTGCCAGCAGCTTCCCTGGACTTCAAGATACGCAGTATTTT

V gene: TRBV10-3
J gene: TRBJ2-7
D gene: .
clone size: .
CDR3 protein: CAISELGSSYEQYF
CDR3 DNA: TGTGCCATCAGTGAGTTGGGCAGCTCCTACGAGCAGTACTTC

V gene: TRBV2
J gene: TRBJ2-3
D gene: TRBD2
clone size: .
CDR3 protein: CASSGGLALSTDTQYF
CDR3 DNA: TGTGCCAGCAGTGGGGGACTAGCTCTCAGCACAGATACGCAGTATTTT

V gene: TRBV10-3
J gene: TRBJ2-7
D gene: .
clone size: few
CDR3 protein: CAISEGGEQYF
CDR3 DNA: TGTGCCATCAGTGAGGGGGGCGAGCAGTACTTC

V gene: TRBV6-1
J gene: TRBJ2-7
D gene: .
clone size: .
CDR3 protein: CASSEIAVAGAIYEQYF
CDR3 DNA: TGTGCCAGCAGTGAAATTGCAGTTGCGGGGGCAATTTACGAGCAGTACTTC

V gene: TRBV19
J gene: TRBJ2-7
D gene: TRBD1
clone size: .
CDR3 protein: CASRGQGVYEQYF
CDR3 DNA: TGTGCCAGTAGAGGACAGGGGGTCTACGAGCAGTACTTC

V gene: TRBV29-1
J gene: TRBJ1-5
D gene: TRBD1
clone size: .
CDR3 protein: CSAMTGGLSNQPQHF
CDR3 DNA: TGCAGCGCTATGACAGGGGGCTTGAGCAATCAGCCCCAGCATTTT

V gene: TRBV10-3
J gene: TRBJ2-3
D gene: .
clone size: .
CDR3 protein: CAISELRGPDTQYF
CDR3 DNA: TGTGCCATCAGTGAGTTAAGGGGACCAGATACGCAGTATTTT

V gene: TRBV3-1/TRBV3-2
J gene: TRBJ1-2
D gene: .
clone size: .
CDR3 protein: CASSYLRGDYGYTF
CDR3 DNA: TGTGCCAGCAGCTACCTTCGGGGGGACTATGGCTACACCTTC

V gene: TRBV6-5
J gene: TRBJ1-5
D gene: TRBD1
clone size: .
CDR3 protein: CASSFLDRVNQPQHF
CDR3 DNA: TGTGCCAGCAGTTTCCTCGACAGGGTGAATCAGCCCCAGCATTTT

V gene: TRBV6-2/TRBV6-3
J gene: TRBJ1-1
D gene: TRBD1
clone size: .
CDR3 protein: CASSPGDRNTEAFF
CDR3 DNA: TGTGCCAGCAGCCCCGGGGACAGGAACACTGAAGCTTTCTTT

V gene: TRBV6-5
J gene: TRBJ1-4
D gene: TRBD1
clone size: .
CDR3 protein: CASTNRGEKLFF
CDR3 DNA: TGTGCCAGCACCAACAGGGGTGAAAAACTGTTTTTT

V gene: TRBV6-5
J gene: TRBJ1-2
D gene: .
clone size: .
CDR3 protein: CASGGRELRYGYTF
CDR3 DNA: TGTGCCAGCGGAGGGAGGGAACTGCGGTATGGCTACACCTTC

V gene: TRBV5-6
J gene: TRBJ1-2
D gene: .
clone size: once
CDR3 protein: CASSSSGEVYGYTF
CDR3 DNA: TGTGCCAGCAGCTCGTCAGGGGAGGTCTATGGCTACACCTTC

V gene: TRBV5-1
J gene: TRBJ1-3
D gene: .
clone size: .
CDR3 protein: CASSLGPSGNTIYF
CDR3 DNA: TGCGCCAGCAGCTTGGGCCCCTCTGGAAACACCATATATTTT

V gene: TRBV2
J gene: TRBJ2-3
D gene: .
clone size: .
CDR3 protein: CASSGLGGGGTDTQYF
CDR3 DNA: TGTGCCAGCAGTGGTCTCGGGGGCGGGGGCACAGATACGCAGTATTTT

V gene: TRBV5-6
J gene: TRBJ1-1
D gene: .
clone size: once
CDR3 protein: CASSFPVSGYTEAFF
CDR3 DNA: TGTGCCAGCAGCTTCCCCGTCTCTGGGTACACTGAAGCTTTCTTT

V gene: TRBV6-2/TRBV6-3
J gene: TRBJ1-4
D gene: .
clone size: .
CDR3 protein: CASSYGGNEKLFF
CDR3 DNA: TGTGCCAGCAGTTACGGGGGAAATGAAAAACTGTTTTTT

V gene: TRBV6-5
J gene: TRBJ1-5
D gene: .
clone size: .
CDR3 protein: CASRNGGINQPQHF
CDR3 DNA: TGTGCCAGCAGAAACGGGGGAATCAATCAGCCCCAGCATTTT

V gene: TRBV4-2
J gene: TRBJ2-1
D gene: .
clone size: .
CDR3 protein: CASSPFRTYNEQFF
CDR3 DNA: TGTGCCAGCAGCCCGTTCAGGACCTACAATGAGCAGTTCTTC

V gene: TRBV15
J gene: TRBJ2-6
D gene: .
clone size: .
CDR3 protein: CATSWRFSGANVLTF
CDR3 DNA: TGTGCCACCAGCTGGCGGTTTTCTGGGGCCAACGTCCTGACTTTC

V gene: TRBV11-3
J gene: TRBJ2-1
D gene: TRBD1
clone size: .
CDR3 protein: CASSPFGTGSLQEQFF
CDR3 DNA: TGTGCCAGCAGCCCCTTCGGGACAGGGTCTTTACAGGAGCAGTTCTTC

V gene: TRBV10-2
J gene: TRBJ1-6
D gene: .
clone size: .
CDR3 protein: CASSEVPPISSYNSPLHF
CDR3 DNA: TGCGCCAGCAGTGAGGTGCCGCCAATTAGCTCCTATAATTCACCCCTCCACTTT

V gene: TRBV5-1
J gene: TRBJ1-2
D gene: .
clone size: .
CDR3 protein: CASSLARETDRYGYTF
CDR3 DNA: TGCGCCAGCAGCTTGGCAAGAGAGACGGACAGATATGGCTACACCTTC

V gene: TRBV6-2/TRBV6-3
J gene: TRBJ2-7
D gene: .
clone size: .
CDR3 protein: CASSYLFLGAVTYEQYF
CDR3 DNA: TGTGCCAGCAGTTACCTATTCCTGGGAGCGGTGACCTACGAGCAGTACTTC

V gene: TRBV27
J gene: TRBJ1-2
D gene: .
clone size: .
CDR3 protein: CATRRGYGYTF
CDR3 DNA: TGTGCCACCCGCAGGGGCTATGGCTACACCTTC

V gene: TRBV5-1
J gene: TRBJ2-5
D gene: .
clone size: .
CDR3 protein: CASRSIETQYF
CDR3 DNA: TGCGCCAGCAGATCGATTGAGACCCAGTACTTC

V gene: TRBV5-4
J gene: TRBJ2-1
D gene: TRBD2
clone size: .
CDR3 protein: CASSLGLAGDEQFF
CDR3 DNA: TGTGCCAGCAGCTTGGGACTAGCTGGCGATGAGCAGTTCTTC

V gene: TRBV3-1/TRBV3-2
J gene: TRBJ1-3
D gene: .
clone size: .
CDR3 protein: CASSQLTRDNGSGNTIYF
CDR3 DNA: TGTGCCAGCAGCCAGTTGACGAGGGACAATGGGTCTGGAAACACCATATATTTT

V gene: TRBV4-3
J gene: TRBJ2-1
D gene: .
clone size: .
CDR3 protein: CASSQGGVGEQFF
CDR3 DNA: TGCGCCAGCAGCCAAGGAGGGGTGGGTGAGCAGTTCTTC

V gene: TRBV9
J gene: TRBJ2-3
D gene: TRBD1
clone size: .
CDR3 protein: CASSQDRGRTDTQYF
CDR3 DNA: TGTGCCAGCAGCCAGGACAGGGGGAGGACAGATACGCAGTATTTT

V gene: TRBV24-1
J gene: TRBJ2-5
D gene: .
clone size: .
CDR3 protein: CATSDPGPAFPSETQYF
CDR3 DNA: TGTGCCACCAGTGATCCCGGCCCCGCCTTCCCATCAGAGACCCAGTACTTC

V gene: TRBV28
J gene: TRBJ1-2
D gene: .
clone size: .
CDR3 protein: CASSLNSLAGYGYTF
CDR3 DNA: TGTGCCAGCAGTTTAAACTCCCTTGCCGGCTATGGCTACACCTTC

V gene: TRBV7-2
J gene: TRBJ1-1
D gene: TRBD1
clone size: .
CDR3 protein: CASSPEQGRNTEAFF
CDR3 DNA: TGTGCCAGCAGCCCCGAACAGGGGAGGAACACTGAAGCTTTCTTT

V gene: TRBV7-3
J gene: TRBJ2-3
D gene: TRBD2
clone size: .
CDR3 protein: CASSLGTSGSTQYF
CDR3 DNA: TGTGCCAGCAGCCTCGGGACTAGCGGGAGTACGCAGTATTTT

V gene: TRBV6-6
J gene: TRBJ2-5
D gene: TRBD1
clone size: .
CDR3 protein: CASRPTGVQETQYF
CDR3 DNA: TGTGCCAGCAGACCTACAGGGGTTCAAGAGACCCAGTACTTC

V gene: TRBV9
J gene: TRBJ2-3
D gene: TRBD2
clone size: .
CDR3 protein: CASSAGGGYTDTQYF
CDR3 DNA: TGTGCCAGCAGCGCCGGCGGGGGATACACAGATACGCAGTATTTT

V gene: TRBV7-8
J gene: TRBJ1-5
D gene: .
clone size: few
CDR3 protein: CASSLAGPFNQPQHF
CDR3 DNA: TGTGCCAGCAGCTTAGCGGGTCCTTTCAATCAGCCCCAGCATTTT

V gene: TRBV27
J gene: TRBJ1-4
D gene: .
clone size: .
CDR3 protein: CASSEVGGEKLFF
CDR3 DNA: TGTGCCAGCTCCGAGGTGGGGGGTGAAAAACTGTTTTTT

V gene: TRBV11-2
J gene: TRBJ1-2
D gene: .
clone size: .
CDR3 protein: CASSLIGALPSYGYTF
CDR3 DNA: TGTGCCAGCAGCTTAATCGGGGCCCTCCCCTCCTATGGCTACACCTTC

V gene: TRBV7-2
J gene: TRBJ1-6
D gene: .
clone size: .
CDR3 protein: CASSPRPLSNSPLHF
CDR3 DNA: TGTGCCAGCAGCCCGCGGCCGCTTTCCAATTCACCCCTCCACTTT

V gene: TRBV27
J gene: TRBJ1-5
D gene: TRBD1
clone size: .
CDR3 protein: CASSNQGVGQPQHF
CDR3 DNA: TGTGCCAGCAGTAACCAGGGGGTAGGGCAGCCCCAGCATTTT

V gene: TRBV7-9
J gene: TRBJ1-1
D gene: .
clone size: .
CDR3 protein: CASSFRALEGGHTEAFF
CDR3 DNA: TGTGCCAGCAGCTTCCGGGCCCTAGAGGGGGGCCACACTGAAGCTTTCTTT

V gene: TRBV5-1
J gene: TRBJ1-5
D gene: .
clone size: .
CDR3 protein: CASSLDGSNQPQHF
CDR3 DNA: TGCGCCAGCAGCTTGGATGGTAGCAATCAGCCCCAGCATTTT

V gene: TRBV6-5
J gene: TRBJ1-2
D gene: TRBD1
clone size: .
CDR3 protein: CASSYLGQGSGGYTF
CDR3 DNA: TGTGCCAGCAGTTATCTCGGACAGGGCTCAGGAGGCTACACCTTC

V gene: TRBV10-1
J gene: TRBJ1-2
D gene: .
clone size: .
CDR3 protein: CASSDRKGTNYGYTF
CDR3 DNA: TGCGCCAGCAGTGACAGGAAAGGGACAAACTATGGCTACACCTTC

V gene: TRBV7-9
J gene: TRBJ1-1
D gene: .
clone size: few
CDR3 protein: CASSLEGVDTEAFF
CDR3 DNA: TGTGCCAGCAGCTTAGAAGGGGTGGACACTGAAGCTTTCTTT

V gene: TRBV3-1/TRBV3-2
J gene: TRBJ2-3
D gene: TRBD2
clone size: .
CDR3 protein: CASSLTSGGPTDTQYF
CDR3 DNA: TGTGCCAGCAGCCTAACTAGCGGGGGGCCAACAGATACGCAGTATTTT

V gene: TRBV5-1
J gene: TRBJ2-3
D gene: TRBD1
clone size: once
CDR3 protein: CASSMGQRGDTQYF
CDR3 DNA: TGCGCCAGCAGCATGGGACAGCGAGGGGATACGCAGTATTTT

V gene: TRBV5-1
J gene: TRBJ1-2
D gene: .
clone size: .
CDR3 protein: CASKSQNYGYTF
CDR3 DNA: TGCGCCAGCAAATCACAGAACTATGGCTACACCTTC

V gene: TRBV24-1
J gene: TRBJ2-2
D gene: .
clone size: .
CDR3 protein: CATSNSGYTGELFF
CDR3 DNA: TGTGCCACCAGCAATTCAGGGTACACCGGGGAGCTGTTTTTT